Each of the 7 T cell receptor beta chains below was sequenced from the same sample in a study of precursors of human CD4 cytotoxic T cells. The bulk UMI libraries came from four sorted CD4+ memory subsets, including IL-7R-high and IL-7R-negative TEMRA. TCRdb redid the calling of the reads with MiXCR, one entry per CDR3 protein. There are some 400 distinct CDR3 sequences in the sample; roughly 22% occur only once, and over 25% lies in the top ten. Sequencing was done on a sample of memory CD4+ T cells from blood (PBMCs). These receptors came from a human donor in good health.

This clonotype is judged hyperexpanded. The rearrangement uses TRBV11-2 and TRBJ1-2; no firm D call. The CDR3 extends over 13 amino acids. Germline V gene lookup returns CDR1 SGHAT and CDR2 FQNNGV. Trimming cost V 0 bases and J 8 bases, with 10 bases left between them. The CDR3 DNA is TGTGCCAGCAGCTTAGATCCTAGATTAGGCTACACCTTC. Translation gives CASSLDPRLGYTF.

The chain joins TRBV13 to TRBJ2-7, with 9 positions matching TRBD2. With 0 bases clipped from V and 0 bases from J, the junction kept 0 bases outside the gene matches. Germline V CDR1 and CDR2: PRHDT, FYEKMQ (reference sequence). The CDR3 covers 15 residues. The CDR3 region has the DNA TGTGCCAGCAGCTTAGGACTAGCGGGCTCCTACGAGCAGTACTTC. Protein product: CASSLGLAGSYEQYF. Complete variable domain (other parts from reference TRBV13 and TRBJ2-7): AAGVIQSPRHLIKEKRETATLKCYPIPRHDTVYWYQQGPGQDPQFLISFYEKMQSDKGSIPDRFSAQQFSDYHSELNMSSLELGDSALYFCASSLGLAGSYEQYFGPGTRLTVT.

The chain recombines TRBV7-9 with TRBJ2-1; D is undetermined. V was shortened by 0 bases and J by 5 bases, with 5 bases between the two germline ends. The CDR3 covers 13 residues. CDR1 and CDR2 from the germline V gene are SEHNR and FQNEAQ (reference sequence). The CDR3 nucleotides are TGTGCCAGCAGCTTAGCGGTCCACAATGAGCAGTTCTTC. Residues: CASSLAVHNEQFF.

CDR3 DNA sequence: TGTGCCAGCAGCCTCACAGCGCGGGACACTGAAGCTTTCTTT. Its protein product is CASSLTARDTEAFF. J is TRBJ1-1 and V is TRBV9, with D unresolved. Germline V gene data show CDR1 as SGDLS and CDR2 as YYNGEE. The CDR3 sequence is 14 residues long. V gave up 4 bases and J gave up 3 bases, with 13 bases separating them. Full variable domain (remainder filled in from reference TRBV9 and TRBJ1-1): DSGVTQTPKHLITATGQRVTLRCSPRSGDLSVYWYQQSLDQGLQFLIQYYNGEERAKGNILERFSAQQFPDLHSELNLSSLELGDSALYFCASSLTARDTEAFFGQGTRLTVV.

The rearrangement uses TRBV6-1 and TRBJ2-7; the D gene is possibly TRBD2 (6 bases). The CDR3 totals 14 residues. V lost 3 bases and J 3 bases, leaving 12 bases between the germline ends. Germline V gene data show CDR1 as MNHNS and CDR2 as SASEGT. The CDR3 reads CASSDTGSRYEQYF. The CDR3 DNA reads TGTGCCAGCAGTGATACCGGGAGCCGCTACGAGCAGTACTTC.

This clonotype is hyperexpanded (1% or more) in the sample. In DNA, the CDR3 is TGTGCCAGCAGGGCATGGGGGGGCAATGAGCAGTTCTTC. Amino acids: CASRAWGGNEQFF. The chain couples TRBV5-8 to TRBJ2-1; 7 bases align to TRBD2. This CDR3 has 13 residues. V was clipped by 5 bases and J by 6 bases; unmatched bases: 5. Germline CDR1 reads SGHTS; CDR2 reads YDEGEE. Complete variable domain (other parts from reference TRBV5-8 and TRBJ2-1): EAGVTQSPTHLIKTRGQQATLRCSPISGHTSVYWYQQALGLGLQFLLWYDEGEERNRGNFPPRFSGRQFPNYSSELNVNALELEDSALYLCASRAWGGNEQFFGPGTRLTVL.

By its share, this clonotype is large. This chain connects TRBV11-2 to TRBJ2-3, with 10 bases lining up with TRBD2. Losses at the gene ends were 5 bases for V and 4 bases for J; bases not matched to a gene: 18. The CDR3 extends over 19 amino acids. Germline V lookup: CDR1 SGHAT, CDR2 FQNNGV. This CDR3 is CASSLESGSSGSRADTQYF. In nucleotides, the CDR3 is TGTGCCAGCAGCCTGGAGTCGGGATCTAGCGGGAGTCGGGCAGATACGCAGTATTTT.